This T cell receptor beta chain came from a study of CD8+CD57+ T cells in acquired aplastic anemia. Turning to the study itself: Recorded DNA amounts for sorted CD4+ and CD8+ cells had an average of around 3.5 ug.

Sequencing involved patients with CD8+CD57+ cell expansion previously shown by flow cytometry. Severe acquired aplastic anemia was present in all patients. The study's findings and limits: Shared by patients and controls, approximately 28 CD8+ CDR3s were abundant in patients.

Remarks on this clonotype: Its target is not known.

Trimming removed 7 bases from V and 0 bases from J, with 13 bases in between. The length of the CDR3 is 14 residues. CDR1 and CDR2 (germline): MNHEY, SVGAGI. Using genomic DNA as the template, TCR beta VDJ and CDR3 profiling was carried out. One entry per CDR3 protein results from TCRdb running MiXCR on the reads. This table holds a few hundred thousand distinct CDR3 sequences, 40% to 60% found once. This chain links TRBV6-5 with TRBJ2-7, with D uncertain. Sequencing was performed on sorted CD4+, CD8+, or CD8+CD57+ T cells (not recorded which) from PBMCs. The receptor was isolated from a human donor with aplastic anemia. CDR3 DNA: TGTGCCAGCAAATCAGCTACCCTCTCCTACGAGCAGTACTTC. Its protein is CASKSATLSYEQYF.